Below, 25 T cell receptor beta chains from the same sample are listed, as sequenced in a study of spatial heterogeneity in lung cancer. Stated time point: sample taken at primary tumor resection. Tumor, nontumor lung or frozen PBMC supplied whole RNA, sequenced without sorting. TCRdb analysed the 5' RACE reads with MiXCR anew, one entry per CDR3 protein. The table records some 64,000 distinct CDR3 sequences, approximately 8.9% of them present only once. Here the sequenced sample was PBMCs, taken at surgery. The receptors here all came from a female donor with early-stage non-small cell lung cancer.

For this clonotype: A much larger clone differs from this one at a single base, so this may be a read error. The chain is built from TRBV7-2 and TRBJ2-5, with a tentative D call TRBD2 (6 bases). V was shortened by 3 bases and J by 7 bases, with 15 bases between the two germline ends. The CDR3 length is 14 residues. Germline V gene sequence: CDR1 SGHTA, CDR2 FQGNSA. CDR3 nucleotides: TGTGCCAGCAGCTTGGTAATTAACGGGAGGACCCAGTACTTC. The encoded protein is CASSLVINGRTQYF. Complete variable domain (other parts from reference TRBV7-2 and TRBJ2-5): GAGVSQSPSNKVTEKGKDVELRCDPISGHTALYWYRQSLGQGLEFLIYFQGNSAPDKSGLPSDRFSAERTGGSVSTLTIQRTQQEDSAVYLCASSLVINGRTQYFGPGTRLLVL.

The chain employs TRBV12-3 or TRBV12-4 and TRBJ2-2; the match to TRBD1 covers 8 bases. V lost 4 bases to trimming and J lost 3 bases; unmatched junction nucleotides: 4. The CDR3 length is 15 residues. CDR3 loop: CASSSGGAHTGELFF. Written as DNA, the CDR3 is TGTGCCAGCAGTTCAGGGGGCGCCCACACCGGGGAGCTGTTTTTT.

At least ten counts were recorded for this clonotype. As DNA, the CDR3 is TGTGCCAGCAGCGCTTCAGGACTAGCGGGGGGGCTCTACGAGCAGTACGTC. Its protein product is CASSASGLAGGLYEQYV. This rearrangement joins TRBV9 to TRBJ2-7; 15 nucleotides match TRBD2. Losses at the gene ends were 3 bases for V and 3 bases for J; bases not matched to a gene: 7. Per the germline V gene, CDR1 is SGDLS and CDR2 is YYNGEE. This CDR3 comprises 17 residues.

Only a few counts were recorded for this clonotype. This rearrangement joins TRBV5-1 to TRBJ2-6, with a weak D call TRBD1 (6 bases). Trimming stripped 3 bases from V and 4 bases from J, with 14 bases between. This CDR3 region has 16 residues. Germline assignment: CDR1 SGHRS and CDR2 YFSETQ. The CDR3 region is CASSSSGASGANVLTF. CDR3 bases: TGCGCCAGCAGCTCCTCAGGGGCGTCAGGGGCCAACGTCCTGACTTTC.

The chain's CDR3 is CASSPAPNQPQHF. The CDR3, as DNA: TGTGCCAGCAGTCCGGCGCCGAATCAGCCCCAGCATTTT. The chain couples TRBV5-5 to TRBJ1-5; D gene unclear. Germline V gene data show CDR1 as SGHKS and CDR2 as YYEKEE (reference sequence). Trimming shortened V by 5 bases and J by 4 bases, and 10 bases separated the two germline ends. The CDR3 is 13 amino acids.

The chain joins TRBV6-5 to TRBJ1-1; D remains ambiguous. Trimming left V 4 bases short and J 0 bases short, with 6 bases between. The CDR3 spans 13 residues. Germline V gene sequence: CDR1 MNHEY, CDR2 SVGAGI. The CDR3 sequence is CASSFEVNTEAFF. CDR3 nucleotide sequence: TGTGCCAGCAGTTTTGAGGTGAACACTGAAGCTTTCTTT.

This clonotype was picked up one time. This chain links TRBV19 with TRBJ1-6; no definite D call. V was clipped by 7 bases and J by 9 bases, with 13 bases between them. This CDR3 has 13 residues. Germline CDR1 reads LNHDA; CDR2 reads SQIVND (reference sequence). The CDR3 loop is CASKEGVPSPLHF. The CDR3 coding sequence is TGTGCCAGTAAGGAAGGAGTTCCTTCACCCCTCCACTTT.

In its sample, this clonotype was seen many times. The chain is built from TRBV28 and TRBJ2-2, with a possible D match to TRBD1 (6 bases). The length of the CDR3 is 12 residues. Germline CDR1 reads MDHEN; CDR2 reads SYDVKM. The V end was cut by 7 bases, the J end by 7 bases, with 10 bases between. CDR3 residues: CASTLGGGELFF. The CDR3 DNA reads TGTGCCAGCACCCTAGGGGGCGGGGAGCTGTTTTTT.

This clonotype was detected ten times or more. V gene TRBV11-2 combines with J gene TRBJ2-1; the D gene is possibly TRBD1 (6 bases). V was cut by 4 bases and J by 7 bases, with 11 bases left in between. Germline V CDR1 and CDR2: SGHAT, FQNNGV. The CDR3 covers 13 residues. DNA for the CDR3: TGTGCCAGCAGCTCCGGACAGCATAATGAGCAGTTCTTC. Its protein product is CASSSGQHNEQFF. Full variable domain (outside the CDR3, taken from reference TRBV11-2 and TRBJ2-1): EAGVAQSPRYKIIEKRQSVAFWCNPISGHATLYWYQQILGQGPKLLIQFQNNGVVDDSQLPKDRFSAERLKGVDSTLKIQPAKLEDSAVYLCASSSGQHNEQFFGPGTRLTVL.

This clonotype has at least ten counts. V is TRBV27 and J is TRBJ1-4; D not certain. V lost 5 bases and J 0 bases, leaving 7 bases between the germline ends. The CDR3 is 14 amino acids. Germline V gene sequence: CDR1 MNHEY, CDR2 SMNVEV (reference sequence). The CDR3 sequence is CASSRQSTNEKLFF. The CDR3 region has the DNA TGTGCCAGCAGTCGCCAGTCAACTAATGAAAAACTGTTTTTT.

This clonotype was seen once. A clone one base away is much larger, so this may be a read error. The chain is built from TRBV5-1 and TRBJ2-1; tentative D call: TRBD2 (6 bases). CDR3 size: 15 residues. Germline CDR1 and CDR2: SGHRS and YFSETQ. The CDR3: CASSLTGAAYNVQFF. As DNA, the CDR3 is TGCGCCAGCAGCTTGACGGGAGCGGCCTACAATGTGCAGTTCTTC.

This clonotype was observed at least ten times. CDR3 sequence: CASSLVSGNYNEQFF. CDR3 nucleotides: TGTGCCAGCAGCTTAGTCTCCGGGAACTACAATGAGCAGTTCTTC. V is TRBV7-2 and J is TRBJ2-1, with D perhaps TRBD2 (5 bases). V lost 1 base and J 3 bases, leaving 10 bases between the germline ends. There are 15 residues in the CDR3. Germline V gene sequence: CDR1 SGHTA, CDR2 FQGNSA.

The rearrangement uses TRBV12-3 or TRBV12-4 and TRBJ2-7, with 8 positions matching TRBD2. Unmatched junction bases numbered 4, after V lost 6 bases and J lost 0 bases. There are 14 residues in the CDR3. The CDR3 DNA is TGTGCCAGCAGGTTAAGCGGGAGCTCCTACGAGCAGTACTTC. Protein product: CASRLSGSSYEQYF.

CDR3 nucleotide sequence: TGTGCCAGCCAATCTCCGGGGGGACACAATGAGCAGTTCTTC. Protein: CASQSPGGHNEQFF. The V and J genes are TRBV3-1 and TRBJ2-1; 7 bases are a match to TRBD2. The J segment lost 5 bases and the V segment lost 8 bases, leaving 9 bases of the junction unmatched. Germline assignment: CDR1 LGHDT and CDR2 YNNKEL (reference sequence). This CDR3 region has 14 residues.

This clonotype was seen repeatedly, ten times or more. The chain recombines TRBV28 with TRBJ2-7; D is unclear. The germline CDR1 and CDR2 sequences are MDHEN and SYDVKM. This CDR3 is built from 12 residues. Trimming stripped 6 bases from V and 1 base from J, with 7 bases between. This CDR3 is CASRKVSYEQYF. For the CDR3, the DNA is TGTGCCAGCAGAAAAGTTTCCTACGAGCAGTACTTC.

The chain combines TRBV18 with TRBJ1-5; no definite D call. The germline gives CDR1 KGHSH, CDR2 LQKENI. The CDR3 length is 13 residues. The V gene lost 3 bases and the J gene lost 0 bases, with 3 bases spanning the gap. CDR3 in DNA: TGTGCCAGCTCACCTTATAGCAATCAGCCCCAGCATTTT. It specifies CASSPYSNQPQHF. Complete variable domain (other parts from reference TRBV18 and TRBJ1-5): NAGVMQNPRHLVRRRGQEARLRCSPMKGHSHVYWYRQLPEEGLKFMVYLQKENIIDESGMPKERFSAEFPKEGPSILRIQQVVRGDSAAYFCASSPYSNQPQHFGDGTRLSIL.

The J gene is TRBJ1-1, the V gene TRBV7-9, with unresolved D. V was shortened by 5 bases and J by 1 base, with 5 bases between the two germline ends. There are 12 residues in the CDR3. Germline CDR1 reads SEHNR; CDR2 reads FQNEAQ (reference sequence). CDR3 region: CASSRSNTEAFF. CDR3 nucleotides: TGTGCCAGCAGCCGATCGAACACTGAAGCTTTCTTT.

This clonotype was seen many times. The chain uses TRBV29-1 and TRBJ2-2, with D tentatively TRBD1 or TRBD2 (5 bases each). There are 13 residues in the CDR3. Germline assignment: CDR1 SQVTM and CDR2 ANQGSEA. Trimming stripped 5 bases from V and 6 bases from J, with 13 bases between. CDR3 in amino acids: CSVRELGAGELFF. The DNA for the CDR3 is TGCAGCGTTCGAGAGTTGGGGGCCGGGGAGCTGTTTTTT.

The chain has TRBV10-3 and TRBJ2-5, with D tentatively TRBD1 (6 bases). In germline, CDR1 is ENHRY, CDR2 SYGVKD. V was trimmed by 5 bases and J by 5 bases, leaving 18 bases between them. This CDR3 has 15 amino acids. CDR3 residues: CAISTADSRGETQYF. The CDR3 nucleotides read TGTGCCATCAGTACCGCGGACAGCAGAGGGGAGACCCAGTACTTC.

There are a few counts of this clonotype. The chain employs TRBV6-1 and TRBJ2-3; 9 positions match TRBD2. This CDR3 comprises 18 residues. The V gene end was trimmed by 6 bases and the J gene end by 0 bases; junction bases not matched to a gene: 13. Looked up from germline, CDR1 is MNHNS and CDR2 is SASEGT. CDR3 nucleotide sequence: TGTGCCAGCAGGTCTAGCGGGGAAAAAACGGGAAGCACAGATACGCAGTATTTT. Protein product: CASRSSGEKTGSTDTQYF.

The chain employs TRBV4-1 and TRBJ1-1, with D uncertain. The V gene lost 4 bases and the J gene lost 4 bases, with 13 bases spanning the gap. The CDR3 runs to 14 residues. Germline V CDR1 and CDR2: MGHRA, YSYEKL. For the CDR3, the DNA is TGCGCCAGCAGCCGACACCGAAAGCCCACTGAAGCTTTCTTT. Translating gives CASSRHRKPTEAFF.

This chain links TRBV29-1 with TRBJ1-1; 7 bases map to TRBD1. The CDR3 runs to 12 residues. V lost 2 bases to trimming and J lost 11 bases; unmatched junction nucleotides: 8. CDR1 is SQVTM, CDR2 ANQGSEA, per germline. The CDR3 coding sequence is TGCAGCGTTGAAAGGGGGCAGGCTGGGGCTTTCTTT. Translation gives CSVERGQAGAFF.

The table lists this clonotype with many counts. This chain links TRBV20-1 with TRBJ2-1; TRBD2 matches 9 bases. V dropped 1 base and J dropped 9; count of bases not matched to a gene: 7. The CDR3 consists of 14 residues. Germline V CDR1 and CDR2: DFQATT, SNEGSKA (reference sequence). CDR3 nucleotides: TGCAGTGCTAGAGGCGGGGGGGCGTTTGGTGAGCAGTTCTTC. This gives the protein CSARGGGAFGEQFF.

This clonotype was seen only a few times. The chain couples TRBV7-9 to TRBJ2-4; TRBD1 matches at 8 bases. V shed 1 base and J 8 bases; nucleotides not matched to a gene: 4. This CDR3 has 14 amino acids. Germline V gene sequence: CDR1 SEHNR, CDR2 FQNEAQ (reference sequence). The CDR3 DNA is TGTGCCAGCAGCTTAGGACAGGGGACTTACATTCAGTACTTC. This sequence encodes CASSLGQGTYIQYF.

At least ten counts were recorded for this clonotype. This chain links TRBV10-3 with TRBJ1-5, with 9 bases that match TRBD1. The CDR3 has 19 residues. Germline V CDR1 and CDR2: ENHRY, SYGVKD. With V trimmed by 5 bases and J by 2 bases, 16 bases remained unmatched. The CDR3 loop reads CAISNPPGQGRIGNQPQHF. Here the CDR3 DNA reads TGTGCCATCAGTAACCCTCCGGGACAGGGCAGGATCGGCAATCAGCCCCAGCATTTT.